This record covers a single T cell receptor (beta chain). This CDR3 region has 14 residues. The trim removed 2 bases at V and 5 bases at J, leaving 5 bases unmatched. CDR1 is GTSNPN, CDR2 SVGIG, per germline (reference sequence). RNA totalling 0.5 to 1 ug underwent reverse transcription with random hexamers. A multiplex approach, immunoSEQ multiplex PCR, amplified TCR beta CDR3 across 54 Vbeta and 13 Jbeta. Each CDR3 protein is one row after TCRdb ran MiXCR on the immunoSEQ multiplex PCR reads. This sample has some 150,000 distinct CDR3 sequences, with around 96% found just once. These data originate in a study of CD8 T cells in Susac syndrome.

V is TRBV30 and J is TRBJ2-7; 11 bases align to TRBD1. The source of this sequence is a human donor with multiple sclerosis. The sample was CD8+ T cells from PBMCs. Written as DNA, the CDR3 is TGTGCCTGGAGTACCTGGGACAGGGGGGACGAGCAGTACTTC. Encoded protein: CAWSTWDRGDEQYF.